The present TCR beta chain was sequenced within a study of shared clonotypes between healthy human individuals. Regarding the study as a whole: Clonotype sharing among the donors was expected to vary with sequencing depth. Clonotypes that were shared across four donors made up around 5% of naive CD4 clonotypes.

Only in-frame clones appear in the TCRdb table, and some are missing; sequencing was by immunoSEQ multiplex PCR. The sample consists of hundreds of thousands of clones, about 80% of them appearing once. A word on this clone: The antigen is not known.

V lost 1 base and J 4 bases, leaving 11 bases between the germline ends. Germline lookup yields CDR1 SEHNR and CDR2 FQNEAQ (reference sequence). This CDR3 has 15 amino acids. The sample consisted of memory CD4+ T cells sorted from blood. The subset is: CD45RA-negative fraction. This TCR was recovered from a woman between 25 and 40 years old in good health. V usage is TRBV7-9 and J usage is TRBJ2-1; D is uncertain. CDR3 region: CASSLGPNRYNEQFF. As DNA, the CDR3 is TGTGCCAGCAGCTTAGGTCCGAACCGTTACAATGAGCAGTTCTTC.